The source of this T cell receptor (beta chain) is a study of technical replicates of blood from several donors. Measured with immunoSEQ multiplex PCR; TCRdb has only the in-frame clones, and not every one. The sample has around 93,000 clones; about 95% are singletons. The V gene's germline CDR1 is SGHVS and CDR2 FNYEAQ. V lost 6 bases and J 6 bases, leaving 10 bases between the germline ends. The CDR3 is made up of 12 amino acids. Sequenced sample: T cells isolated from PBMCs. The origin of this receptor is a human donor in good health. This chain links TRBV7-6 with TRBJ2-3, with D possibly matching TRBD2 (5 bases). Written as DNA, the CDR3 is TGTGCCAGCAGTGGACTTAGGGATACGCAGTATTTT. Its translation: CASSGLRDTQYF.